Presented here are 24 T cell receptor beta chains from one specimen sequenced in a study of cytomegalovirus exposure and HLA in healthy donors. The PCR ran on 60 Vbeta and 13 Jbeta primers. Here immunoSEQ multiplex PCR was the method, and the copy in TCRdb shows in-frame clones only, minus some. Altogether under 300,000 clones are present, about 80% being singletons, with the ten largest covering roughly 7.4%. The sequenced sample was PBMCs. These receptors originate from a woman aged 55-69 years in good health and CMV-seropositive.

The genes are TRBV28 and TRBJ2-1; 7 bases agree with TRBD2. CDR1 and CDR2 from the germline V gene are MDHEN and SYDVKM. This CDR3 has 14 residues. V dropped 8 bases and J dropped 2; count of bases not matched to a gene: 6. The CDR3 region has the DNA TGTGCCAGCCGCGGGGGAGGGCCCTACAATGAGCAGTTCTTC. This encodes CASRGGGPYNEQFF.

The genes are TRBV29-1 and TRBJ2-1; 11 bases are a match to TRBD1. Per the germline V gene, CDR1 is SQVTM and CDR2 is ANQGSEA. The CDR3 has 17 residues. The V and J ends lost 4 bases and 7 bases, in that order; junction bases with no gene match: 15. CDR3 nucleotides: TGCAGCGTTGGGCTCGGGACAGGGGGTGCCCTCAGGAATGAGCAGTTCTTC. It translates to CSVGLGTGGALRNEQFF.

The rearrangement links TRBV27 to TRBJ1-5, with TRBD1 as a possible D gene (6 bases). V was cut by 2 bases and J by 3 bases, with 8 bases left in between. The CDR3 is made up of 14 amino acids. Germline-derived CDR1 and CDR2 are MNHEY and SMNVEV (reference sequence). The DNA for the CDR3 is TGTGCCAGCAGTTTAGGACAGCCCAATCAGCCCCAGCATTTT. Its translation is CASSLGQPNQPQHF.

V is TRBV30 and J is TRBJ2-7, with 9 bases fitting TRBD1. This CDR3 is 13 amino acids long. Germline CDR1 GTSNPN, CDR2 SVGIG (reference sequence). The V gene end was trimmed by 4 bases and the J gene end by 6 bases; junction bases not matched to a gene: 7. The CDR3 region is CAWNRGLSGEQYF. CDR3 bases: TGTGCCTGGAACAGGGGGCTATCTGGCGAGCAGTACTTC.

The chain combines TRBV5-4 with TRBJ2-7; a possible D gene is TRBD1 (6 bases). Trimming took 0 bases from V and 4 from J, leaving 14 bases between them. Germline V CDR1 and CDR2: SGHNT, YYREEE (reference sequence). CDR3 length equals 15 residues. The chain's CDR3 is CASSLGSGEVYEQYF. For the CDR3, the DNA is TGTGCCAGCAGCTTGGGGTCAGGGGAAGTTTACGAGCAGTACTTC.

This clone was seen just once. The V and J genes are TRBV11-2 and TRBJ1-1, with D possibly TRBD1 on 5 matching bases. The length of the CDR3 is 13 residues. V lost 3 bases and J lost 1, with 6 bases in between. CDR1 is SGHAT, CDR2 FQNNGV, per germline. The CDR3 DNA is TGTGCCAGCAGCTTCGGACAGAACACTGAAGCTTTCTTT. As protein: CASSFGQNTEAFF.

The J gene is TRBJ1-2, the V gene TRBV11-2, with 9 bases lining up with TRBD1. The germline gives CDR1 SGHAT, CDR2 FQNNGV. J lost 2 bases, V lost 5 bases, and 3 bases had no gene match. There are 14 residues in the CDR3. CDR3: CASSGDRANYGYTF. The DNA for the CDR3 is TGTGCCAGCAGCGGGGACAGGGCCAACTATGGCTACACCTTC.

The chain uses TRBV4-1 and TRBJ2-1, with a possible D match to TRBD2 (5 bases). This CDR3 contains 14 residues. Trimming removed 3 bases at V and 5 bases at J, with 11 bases between. Germline values: CDR1 MGHRA, CDR2 YSYEKL. The CDR3 DNA follows: TGCGCCAGCAGCCATCCCGCGAGGGACAATGAGCAGTTCTTC. It yields the protein CASSHPARDNEQFF.

J is TRBJ2-2 and V is TRBV9, with D unresolved. V was shortened by 4 bases and J by 4 bases, with 20 bases between the two germline ends. The CDR3 consists of 17 residues. Germline V lookup: CDR1 SGDLS, CDR2 YYNGEE. CDR3 loop: CASSNKQNLVGTGELFF. DNA of the CDR3: TGTGCCAGCAGCAATAAACAGAACCTCGTCGGCACCGGGGAGCTGTTTTTT.

The genes are TRBV7-3 and TRBJ2-2; TRBD2 matches 7 bases. V was pared by 3 bases and J by 8 bases, with 3 bases of the junction left unmatched. CDR3 size: 13 residues. The germline V gene encodes CDR1 SGHTA and CDR2 FQGTGA. CDR3 residues: CASSLVGGGELFF. In DNA, the CDR3 is TGTGCCAGCAGCTTGGTGGGAGGGGGGGAGCTGTTTTTT. Complete variable domain (other parts from reference TRBV7-3 and TRBJ2-2): GAGVSQTPSNKVTEKGKYVELRCDPISGHTALYWYRQSLGQGPEFLIYFQGTGAADDSGLPNDRFFAVRPEGSVSTLKIQRTERGDSAVYLCASSLVGGGELFFGEGSRLTVL.

This clone was picked up a small number of times. V usage is TRBV4-2 and J usage is TRBJ2-1; TRBD2 aligns across 7 bases. CDR3 length: 17 residues. The V and J ends lost 1 base and 3 bases, in that order; junction bases with no gene match: 9. Per the germline V gene, CDR1 is LGHNA and CDR2 is YNFKEQ. The CDR3 is CASSQGLLRESYNEQFF. CDR3 nucleotides: TGTGCCAGCAGCCAAGGTCTATTGCGGGAGAGCTACAATGAGCAGTTCTTC.

The CDR3 reads CAIRPGLAGTGGGELFF. DNA for the CDR3: TGTGCCATCAGGCCGGGACTAGCGGGAACGGGTGGCGGGGAGCTGTTTTTT. The chain carries TRBV10-3 and TRBJ2-2, with 13 bases aligning to TRBD2. V lost 6 bases to trimming and J lost 7 bases; unmatched junction nucleotides: 11. The CDR3 extends over 17 amino acids. Germline V CDR1 and CDR2: ENHRY, SYGVKD.

The gene calls are TRBV27 and TRBJ2-7, with D maybe TRBD1 (6 bases). This CDR3 region has 13 residues. V lost 4 bases, J lost 3 bases, and 10 bases lay in between. Germline V gene sequence: CDR1 MNHEY, CDR2 SMNVEV (reference sequence). For the CDR3, the DNA is TGTGCCAGCAGTTCGCGGACAGTCTACGAGCAGTACTTC. It translates to CASSSRTVYEQYF.

This clone was detected only a few times. The J gene is TRBJ1-5, the V gene TRBV28; 8 bases match TRBD1. With 3 bases clipped from V and 7 bases from J, the junction kept 5 bases outside the gene matches. The germline V gene has CDR1 MDHEN and CDR2 SYDVKM. The CDR3 extends over 14 amino acids. CDR3 sequence: CASSFRTGTQPQHF. Written as DNA, the CDR3 is TGTGCCAGCAGTTTTCGGACAGGGACCCAGCCCCAGCATTTT.

The CDR3 region is CASGAGGPPTDTQYF. The CDR3 region has the DNA TGCGCCAGCGGGGCGGGAGGGCCTCCCACAGATACGCAGTATTTT. The chain links TRBV5-1 to TRBJ2-3; 9 bases fit TRBD2. Germline V gene sequence: CDR1 SGHRS, CDR2 YFSETQ. V lost 7 bases and J lost 2; bases outside the gene matches: 8. The CDR3 is 15 amino acids. The full variable domain, rest sourced from reference TRBV5-1 and TRBJ2-3, is KAGVTQTPRYLIKTRGQQVTLSCSPISGHRSVSWYQQTPGQGLQFLFEYFSETQRNKGNFPGRFSGRQFSNSRSEMNVSTLELGDSALYLCASGAGGPPTDTQYFGPGTRLTVL.

This clone was counted once. V is TRBV18 and J is TRBJ1-3; TRBD1 is a possible D gene (5 bases). The CDR3 loop spans 17 amino acids. CDR1 and CDR2 (germline): KGHSH, LQKENI. The ends were cut back, 2 bases at V and 0 bases at J, with 14 bases in the middle. The chain's CDR3 is CASSPSQATTSGNTIYF. Written as DNA, the CDR3 is TGTGCCAGCTCACCATCACAGGCAACCACCTCTGGAAACACCATATATTTT.

This clone was seen a few times. The rearrangement joins TRBV5-1 to TRBJ1-3, with D possibly being TRBD1 (5 bases). Trimming left V 5 bases short and J 0 bases short, with 9 bases between. The germline CDR1 and CDR2 sequences are SGHRS and YFSETQ. CDR3 size: 14 residues. The CDR3 is CASRSGHSGNTIYF. The CDR3 nucleotides read TGCGCCAGCAGATCAGGACACTCTGGAAACACCATATATTTT.

The chain carries TRBV19 and TRBJ1-2, with D unresolved. V lost 6 bases, J lost 3 bases, and 8 bases lay in between. Germline-derived CDR1 and CDR2 are LNHDA and SQIVND (reference sequence). The CDR3 is 12 residues long. The CDR3 loop reads CASSQSDYGYTF. The CDR3, as DNA: TGTGCCAGTAGCCAGAGCGACTATGGCTACACCTTC.

The genes are TRBV9 and TRBJ2-2; the D gene is possibly TRBD2 (6 bases). Between the trimmed V and J ends, which lost 4 bases and 6 bases, there was a span of 22 bases. Per germline, CDR1 SGDLS and CDR2 YYNGEE. The CDR3 has 17 amino acids. The CDR3 DNA follows: TGTGCCAGCAGCTCCCACACTAGCTCCATTGATTCCGGGGAGCTGTTTTTT. This sequence encodes CASSSHTSSIDSGELFF.

The sample holds one count of this clone. J is TRBJ1-5 and V is TRBV25-1; TRBD1 might be the D (5 bases). The V and J ends lost 7 bases and 7 bases respectively, with 11 bases between them. Germline V CDR1 and CDR2: MGHDK, SYGVNS. The CDR3 loop spans 12 amino acids. The CDR3 region has the DNA TGTGCCAGCACGCGGGGGGACCAGCCCCAGCATTTT. It encodes CASTRGDQPQHF.

The chain employs TRBV5-4 and TRBJ1-6, with TRBD1 matching 10 bases. The CDR3 has 16 amino acids. Per germline, CDR1 SGHNT and CDR2 YYREEE (reference sequence). The V and J ends lost 0 bases and 5 bases, in that order; junction bases with no gene match: 2. CDR3 in amino acids: CASSLGTGGHNSPLHF. The DNA for the CDR3 is TGTGCCAGCAGCTTGGGGACAGGGGGACATAATTCACCCCTCCACTTT.

The gene calls are TRBV10-1 and TRBJ1-5, with D perhaps matching TRBD1 (5 bases). The CDR3 length is 13 residues. CDR1 is WNHNN, CDR2 SYGVQD, per germline (reference sequence). V dropped 6 bases and J dropped 9 bases, with 15 bases sitting between them. The CDR3 sequence: CASSPDTNGPQHF. For the CDR3, the DNA is TGCGCCAGCAGCCCGGACACTAACGGGCCCCAGCATTTT.

This chain joins TRBV9 and TRBJ1-4; the D is unclear. The CDR3 sequence is 17 residues long. V gave up 3 bases and J gave up 6 bases, with 21 bases separating them. Looked up from germline, CDR1 is SGDLS and CDR2 is YYNGEE. CDR3 sequence reads: CASSGRNRDVVDEKLFF. The CDR3 nucleotides are TGTGCCAGCAGCGGTCGAAATCGAGATGTAGTGGATGAAAAACTGTTTTTT.

This clone was counted between two and nine times. The rearrangement links TRBV7-9 to TRBJ2-7, with 7 bases lining up with TRBD1. Unmatched junction bases numbered 6, after V lost 5 bases and J lost 2 bases. Germline V gene data show CDR1 as SEHNR and CDR2 as FQNEAQ (reference sequence). This CDR3 is 14 amino acids long. CDR3 DNA sequence: TGTGCCAGCAGCCTAAGGGACAGAGCCTACGAGCAGTACTTC. This translates into CASSLRDRAYEQYF.